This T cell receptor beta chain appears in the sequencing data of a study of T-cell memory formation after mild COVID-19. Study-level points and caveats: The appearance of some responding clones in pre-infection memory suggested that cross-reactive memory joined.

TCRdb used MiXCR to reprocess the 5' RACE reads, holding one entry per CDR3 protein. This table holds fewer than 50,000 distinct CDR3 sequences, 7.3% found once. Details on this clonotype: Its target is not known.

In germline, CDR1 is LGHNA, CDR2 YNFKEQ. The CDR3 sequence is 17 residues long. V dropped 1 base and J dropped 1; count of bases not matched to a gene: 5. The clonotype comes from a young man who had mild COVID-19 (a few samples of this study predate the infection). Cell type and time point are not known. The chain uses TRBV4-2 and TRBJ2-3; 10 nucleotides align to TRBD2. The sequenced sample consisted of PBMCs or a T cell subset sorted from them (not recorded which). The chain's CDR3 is CASSQGQAGGGTDTQYF. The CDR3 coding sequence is TGTGCCAGCAGCCAAGGTCAAGCGGGAGGGGGCACAGATACGCAGTATTTT.